This T cell receptor beta chain was captured in a study of T cells in Graves' hyperthyroidism and ophthalmopathy. Study conclusions and caveats: The majority of expanded thyroid clonotypes above 0.001 also appeared in blood. The model forecast ophthalmopathy, anticipating it by a median approximately 6.2 months before onset.

A note on this clonotype: Its antigen is not known.

Per germline, CDR1 MNHEY and CDR2 SMNVEV (reference sequence). The CDR3 is made up of 17 amino acids. V shed 2 bases and J 4 bases; nucleotides not matched to a gene: 10. Template material for amplifying TCR beta CDR3 regions consisted of RNA transcripts. First-round RT-PCR with HTBI primers amplified the TCR CDR3 region. TCRdb re-derived calls from the multiplex PCR reads in MiXCR, one entry per CDR3 protein. The data show under 700,000 distinct CDR3 sequences, 15% to 20% seen once. No ophthalmopathy progression within 18 months constituted stable Graves' hyperthyroidism. The sequenced material came from blood. This sequence was found in a woman between 18 and 30 years old with Graves' hyperthyroidism. The chain uses TRBV27 and TRBJ1-2, with TRBD1 matching 10 bases. Here the CDR3 reads CASSLGGTGVFGYGYTF. The CDR3 DNA is TGTGCCAGCAGTTTAGGCGGGACAGGGGTGTTTGGCTATGGCTACACCTTC.